One and the same sample provided the 18 T cell receptor beta chains below, sequenced in a study of T cells after yellow fever vaccination. TCRdb reanalysed the 5' RACE reads using MiXCR and keeps one entry per CDR3 protein. The sample lists 250,000 to 350,000 distinct CDR3 sequences, 6.8% occurring once. Source: PBMCs, taken about 41 days after the first yellow fever vaccination. The receptor set was obtained from a man younger than 35 who received the YFV17D yellow fever vaccine.

This clonotype was detected ten times or more. The CDR3 loop is CASEGKGGPYNEQFF. In DNA form, the CDR3 reads TGTGCCAGCGAGGGGAAGGGGGGTCCCTACAATGAGCAGTTCTTC. The chain couples TRBV7-8 to TRBJ2-1; D is perhaps TRBD1 or TRBD2 (6 bases each). CDR3 length equals 15 residues. Germline CDR1 is SGHVS and CDR2 is FQNEAQ. Between the trimmed V and J ends, which lost 8 bases and 2 bases, there was a span of 16 bases. Based on the CDR3 plus reference TRBV7-8 and TRBJ2-1, the full variable domain is GAGVSQSPRYKVAKRGQDVALRCDPISGHVSLFWYQQALGQGPEFLTYFQNEAQLDKSGLPSDRFFAERPEGSVSTLKIQRTQQEDSAVYLCASEGKGGPYNEQFFGPGTRLTVL.

This clonotype came up a few times. The rearrangement uses TRBV20-1 and TRBJ2-3, with 11 positions matching TRBD2. The CDR3 runs 16 residues. Germline V gene sequence: CDR1 DFQATT, CDR2 SNEGSKA (reference sequence). The J segment lost 7 bases and the V segment lost 8 bases, leaving 17 bases of the junction unmatched. The CDR3 region is CSLPMVAGGPGNTQYF. CDR3 in DNA: TGCAGTCTCCCTATGGTAGCGGGGGGGCCCGGGAATACGCAGTATTTT.

The rearrangement joins TRBV9 to TRBJ2-2; D is uncertain. V was clipped by 0 bases and J by 1 base, with 4 bases between them. There are 14 residues in the CDR3. Germline V CDR1 and CDR2: SGDLS, YYNGEE. The CDR3 DNA follows: TGTGCCAGCAGCGTAGAACTGAACACCGGGGAGCTGTTTTTT. Amino acids: CASSVELNTGELFF.

This sequence joins TRBV3-1 and TRBJ1-1; D is unclear. The CDR3 is 13 amino acids. Trimming left V 7 bases short and J 1 base short, with 10 bases between. CDR1 and CDR2 (germline): LGHDT, YNNKEL (reference sequence). The CDR3 reads CASTHSTNTEAFF. DNA for the CDR3: TGTGCCAGCACACATAGTACGAACACTGAAGCTTTCTTT.

The rearrangement links TRBV12-3 or TRBV12-4 to TRBJ2-2, with 8 bases fitting TRBD2. This CDR3 has 17 residues. CDR3 in amino acids: CTRSRSGGPLFTGELFF. The CDR3 DNA reads TGTACCCGCAGCCGGAGCGGGGGTCCATTATTCACCGGGGAGCTGTTTTTT.

In its sample, this clonotype was seen a few times. The chain carries TRBV28 and TRBJ1-2; D ambiguous. With 6 bases removed from V and 5 bases from J, the gap between germline ends came to 19 bases. The CDR3 runs 15 residues. Germline V gene data show CDR1 as MDHEN and CDR2 as SYDVKM. The CDR3 here is CASSFVGVGFYGYTF. CDR3 nucleotides: TGTGCCAGCAGCTTCGTCGGGGTAGGCTTTTATGGCTACACCTTC.

The chain recombines TRBV7-6 with TRBJ2-2; TRBD1 matches at 8 bases. Germline-derived CDR1 and CDR2 are SGHVS and FNYEAQ. The V and J ends lost 1 base and 6 bases, in that order; junction bases with no gene match: 10. The CDR3 sequence is 17 residues long. The CDR3 here is CASSLGTGQGDAGELFF. DNA of the CDR3: TGTGCCAGCAGCTTAGGGACCGGACAGGGAGACGCCGGGGAGCTGTTTTTT.

This chain uses TRBV7-2 with TRBJ1-5, with a tentative D call TRBD1 (6 bases). Germline loops: CDR1 SGHTA, CDR2 FQGNSA. V lost 5 bases and J lost 6, with 11 bases in between. The CDR3 contains 13 residues. The CDR3 loop reads CASSPQGLQPQHF. CDR3 DNA sequence: TGTGCCAGCAGCCCCCAGGGGCTTCAGCCCCAGCATTTT.

This clonotype has a handful of counts. The V and J genes are TRBV11-2 and TRBJ2-5; 8 bases match TRBD2. The ends lost 5 bases at V and 5 bases at J; junction bases unmatched: 7. Germline CDR1 SGHAT, CDR2 FQNNGV. This CDR3 is 14 amino acids long. The CDR3 region has the DNA TGTGCCAGCAGCGGGTCCCCTAGCGGGGAGACCCAGTACTTC. The encoded protein is CASSGSPSGETQYF.

There are a few counts of this clonotype. The chain joins TRBV5-1 to TRBJ2-1; 7 bases line up with TRBD2. Germline CDR1 is SGHRS and CDR2 is YFSETQ. The CDR3 has 15 residues. Unmatched junction bases numbered 8, after V lost 1 base and J lost 7 bases. CDR3 in amino acids: CASSLTSVSWNEQFF. CDR3 nucleotides: TGCGCCAGCAGCTTGACTAGCGTATCATGGAATGAGCAGTTCTTC.

V and J are TRBV9 and TRBJ1-6; D possibly corresponds to TRBD1 (6 bases). Per the germline V gene, CDR1 is SGDLS and CDR2 is YYNGEE. V was trimmed by 7 bases and J by 7 bases, leaving 24 bases between them. The length of the CDR3 is 17 residues. The CDR3 DNA reads as TGTGCCAGCCGCCGGGGAACAGGGATGGGTGGGAATTCACCCCTCCACTTT. Protein product: CASRRGTGMGGNSPLHF.

This clonotype was observed at least ten times. V gene TRBV9 combines with J gene TRBJ2-7, with a possible D match to TRBD1 (5 bases). This CDR3 contains 12 residues. Germline values: CDR1 SGDLS, CDR2 YYNGEE. Trimming pared 0 bases from V and 10 bases from J, leaving 11 bases between. The CDR3 DNA reads TGTGCCAGCAGCGTAGCAGGGTCTCCTCAGTACTTC. Its protein product is CASSVAGSPQYF.

This clonotype was picked up a small number of times. The rearrangement links TRBV27 to TRBJ2-6, with D unclear. V shed 6 bases and J shed 0 bases, with 6 bases lying between them. The CDR3 covers 14 residues. Germline V gene sequence: CDR1 MNHEY, CDR2 SMNVEV (reference sequence). The CDR3 DNA reads as TGTGCCAGCAGCCCAACCTCTGGGGCCAACGTCCTGACTTTC. Its translation is CASSPTSGANVLTF.

CDR3 DNA: TGTGCCAGCAGCTTGTCCATCGGGCCTCGGGACACTGAAGCTTTCTTT. Its translation: CASSLSIGPRDTEAFF. The chain is built from TRBV5-4 and TRBJ1-1; no definite D call. V dropped 1 base and J dropped 3 bases, with 16 bases sitting between them. The CDR3 length is 16 residues. CDR1 is SGHNT, CDR2 YYREEE, per germline (reference sequence). Full variable domain (missing parts from reference TRBV5-4 and TRBJ1-1): ETGVTQSPTHLIKTRGQQVTLRCSSQSGHNTVSWYQQALGQGPQFIFQYYREEENGRGNFPPRFSGLQFPNYSSELNVNALELDDSALYLCASSLSIGPRDTEAFFGQGTRLTVV.

V and J are TRBV6-5 and TRBJ1-5; D is ambiguous. The CDR3 covers 13 residues. The germline V gene has CDR1 MNHEY and CDR2 SVGAGI. Between the trimmed V and J ends, which lost 2 bases and 4 bases, there was a span of 6 bases. The CDR3 nucleotides are TGTGCCAGCAGTTACGACATTAATCAGCCCCAGCATTTT. Translation gives CASSYDINQPQHF.

The CDR3, as DNA: TGTGCCAGCAGCGGGTTAGCGGTCAGCACAGATACGCAGTATTTT. Residues: CASSGLAVSTDTQYF. The V gene is TRBV3-1, the J gene TRBJ2-3; a possible D gene is TRBD2 (6 bases). The CDR3 has 15 amino acids. V lost 5 bases and J lost 0, with 12 bases in between. Germline V gene sequence: CDR1 LGHDT, CDR2 YNNKEL (reference sequence).

The rearrangement links TRBV23-1 to TRBJ2-3, with D tentatively TRBD1 (5 bases). TRBV23-1 is an ORF; its function is uncertain. V was cut by 9 bases and J by 0 bases, with 16 bases left in between. This CDR3 has 15 residues. In DNA, the CDR3 is TGCGCCAGTCGTCAGGACACCTCTAGCACAGATACGCAGTATTTT. Residues: CASRQDTSSTDTQYF.

This clonotype appeared a few times. The chain carries TRBV5-6 and TRBJ2-7; D might be TRBD1 (6 bases). The CDR3 totals 12 residues. The V end lost 1 base, the J end lost 6 bases, and 8 bases lay between the germline ends. Germline loops: CDR1 SGHDT, CDR2 YYEEEE. The CDR3 protein is CASSLKGGEQYV. For the CDR3, the DNA is TGTGCCAGCAGCTTGAAAGGGGGCGAGCAGTACGTC.